This T cell receptor (beta chain) appears in the sequencing data of a study of OX40 agonist ivuxolimab in advanced cancers. Some background on the complete study: The costimulatory receptor OX40 (CD134) was targeted by ivuxolimab, a fully human IgG2 agonistic monoclonal antibody. Of the roughly 54 dose-escalation patients, hepatocellular carcinoma was present in approximately 20, melanoma in roughly 15, renal cell carcinoma in 9 and head and neck cancer in 9. Peripheral TCRbeta sequencing aimed to test whether ivuxolimab altered TCR sequence diversity and caused clonal T-cell expansion. The monotherapy dose-escalation portion (N ≈ 50 patients) of the phase I ivuxolimab trial is reported in the paper. Intravenous ivuxolimab was administered to patients every 2 weeks at six dose levels: 0.01, 0.1, 0.3, 1.5, 3 and 10 mg/kg. Three dose-escalation patients achieved partial responses, one with hepatocellular carcinoma and two with cutaneous melanoma. The dose-escalation cohort was almost 85% male with a mean age of roughly 62 years, ranging from about 20 to 80. Prior anti-PD-1, anti-PD-L1 or anti-CTLA-4 therapy was permitted, and checkpoint inhibitors had been received by more than 35% of dose-escalation patients. General conclusions and limits of the study: On average, CD8+ T cells showed more expanded clones than CD4+ T cells after ivuxolimab. Which antigens the clonally expanded peripheral T cells were specific for was not determined. Low levels of normalized T-cell clonal expansion were also seen in some nonresponding patients. Partial responders in the 0.1-3.0 mg/kg groups had among the lowest normalized peripheral clonal expansion, especially among CD8+ T cells. At doses of 0.1 to 3.0 mg/kg, clonal expansion of both CD4+ and CD8+ blood T cells was observed from baseline to week 6.

In regard to this clone: Its antigen specificity is not known. Nothing much larger sits one base from this clone, and base qualities are not available.

Patients with a history of autoimmune disease or receiving systemic immunosuppression were excluded from the trial. Peripheral blood for TCR sequencing was collected from all dose cohorts at baseline, on cycle 4 day 1, and on cycle 7 day 1. Samples were obtained from an open-label, multicenter, first-in-human phase I dose-escalation trial of ivuxolimab. Adults with locally advanced or metastatic head and neck squamous cell, hepatocellular, melanoma or renal cell carcinoma were enrolled in the trial. Before TCR sequencing, CD4+ T cells and CD8+ T cells from peripheral blood were sorted into separate populations. CDR1 and CDR2 are read off the germline V gene as MNHNS and SASEGT. The V end loses 8 bases and the J end loses 5 bases, and a stretch of 15 bases separates them. The CDR3 runs 14 amino acids, cysteine and phenylalanine included. Only the CDR3 DNA is retained, 42 bases long and in frame from the first base.

Genomic DNA was extracted from sorted cells for sequencing of the TCRbeta CDR3 region. The immunoSEQ Assay was used for sequencing of TCRbeta CDR3 regions. Imported from immuneACCESS, the table was reduced by TCRdb to in-frame sequences with V and J called. These copies leave out some clones; in studies compared against another copy, an unresolved V gene accounts for under half, and the cause of the remainder is not known. The table for this sample lists 45,000 to 55,000 clones; 65% to 85% of them were counted only once. The top ten constitute 1% to 1.5% of the sample. The sequence is built from TRBV6-1 and TRBJ2-2; the D gene is tentatively TRBD1 or TRBD2, each matching 6 bases. The sequencing here drew on CD4+ or CD8+ T cells sorted from blood, taken in a trial of the OX40 agonist ivuxolimab. This TCR derives from an adult with an advanced solid tumor such as melanoma, head and neck, liver or kidney cancer. The DNA sequence is as follows: TGTGCCAGCGGGCGCGGGACACCTACCGGGGAGCTGTTTTTT. It translates to CASGRGTPTGELFF.